Included here is one T cell receptor beta chain sequence, with context. Its antigen is still unknown. The junction shows a germline mismatch at one end, possibly a read error. The data belong to a study of identical twins. Study-wide results and limits: For monozygotic twins, models underestimated out-of-frame TCR alpha sharing.

TCRdb reanalysed the 5' RACE reads using MiXCR and keeps one entry per CDR3 protein. The sample lists 1.5 million to 2 million distinct CDR3 sequences, about 32% occurring once. Germline CDR1 is SGHRS and CDR2 is YFSETQ. The CDR3 covers 14 residues. The rearrangement links TRBV5-1 to TRBJ2-7; D is undetermined. The J call is doubtful: the DNA matches TRBJ2-5 better. This receptor was identified in a newborn girl in good health. Sample: cord blood. CDR3 in amino acids: CACSVNYLGETQYF. CDR3 coding DNA: TGCGCCTGCAGCGTAAACTATCTGGGGGAGACCCAGTACTTC.